The rows below give T cell receptor beta chains drawn from one sample of a study of siplizumab effects on memory and regulatory T cells. Measured with immunoSEQ multiplex PCR; TCRdb has only the in-frame clones, and not every one. This sample carries 95,000 to 100,000 clones, approximately 91% of them seen once, and the ten largest clones take 12%. The sample was non-Treg CD4+ T cells sorted from blood. Receptors were obtained from a human donor in good health. CDR3s include the opening cysteine and the closing phenylalanine or tryptophan. A D gene is named only where the DNA matches it firmly. The size entry is marked missing in some rows and otherwise reads once, few, many or a size class.

>.|TRBV5-1|TRBD1|TRBJ2-7
CASSFLGQDSYEQYF
TGCGCCAGCAGCTTTCTGGGACAGGACTCCTACGAGCAGTACTTC
>.|TRBV5-1|TRBD1|TRBJ1-1
CASGTGGSVRNTEAFF
TGCGCTTCCGGGACAGGGGGCTCGGTTAGGAACACTGAAGCTTTCTTT
>.|TRBV6-1|.|TRBJ2-1
CASRFLVVRQFF
TGTGCCAGCAGATTCCTGGTCGTGCGGCAGTTCTTC
>.|TRBV6-1|.|TRBJ1-1
CASQLQGNTEAFF
TGTGCCAGCCAACTACAGGGGAACACTGAAGCTTTCTTT
>.|TRBV5-1|TRBD1|TRBJ1-1
CASSLSRGDTEAFF
TGCGCCAGCAGCTTGAGCAGGGGGGACACTGAAGCTTTCTTT
>.|TRBV10-3|TRBD1|TRBJ1-5
CASSGQVKNQPQHF
TGTGCCTCGTCGGGACAGGTGAAAAATCAGCCCCAGCATTTT
>.|TRBV11-2|TRBD2|TRBJ2-7
CASSLNPSGSYEQYF
TGTGCCAGCAGCTTAAATCCTAGCGGGAGTTACGAGCAGTACTTC
>.|TRBV7-9|TRBD2|TRBJ2-2
CASSLTLTGGISDTGELFF
TGTGCCAGCAGCTTAACCCTAACGGGAGGCATTTCGGACACCGGGGAGCTGTTTTTT
>.|TRBV7-8|.|TRBJ1-4
CASSAAGTGAEKLFF
TGTGCCAGCAGCGCCGCCGGGACGGGGGCTGAAAAACTGTTTTTT
>once|TRBV4-1|TRBD2|TRBJ2-1
CASSQEAGGPYNEQFF
TGCGCCAGCAGCCAAGAAGCGGGAGGCCCCTACAATGAGCAGTTCTTC
>.|TRBV19|.|TRBJ1-3
CASSMGTSSGNTIYF
TGTGCCAGTAGTATGGGGACGAGCTCTGGAAACACCATATATTTT
>.|TRBV19|TRBD2|TRBJ2-2
CASNPIAGVGTGELFF
TGTGCCAGTAACCCTATAGCGGGAGTAGGTACCGGGGAGCTGTTTTTT
>.|TRBV5-1|TRBD1|TRBJ1-1
CASSLDRGNTEAFF
TGCGCCAGCAGCTTAGACAGGGGCAACACTGAAGCTTTCTTT
>few|TRBV28|.|TRBJ1-1
CASRGRTEAFF
TGTGCCAGCAGAGGACGTACTGAAGCTTTCTTT
>.|TRBV7-2|TRBD2|TRBJ2-7
CASRSGLAGEQYF
TGTGCCAGCAGATCGGGACTAGCTGGCGAGCAGTACTTC
>once|TRBV6-1|.|TRBJ2-7
CASRRTGYDYEQYF
TGTGCCAGCAGACGAACTGGGTACGACTACGAGCAGTACTTC
>.|TRBV5-4|TRBD2|TRBJ2-3
CASSLTGLGRAAQYF
TGTGCCAGCAGCTTGACCGGACTAGGTAGAGCGGCGCAGTATTTT
>few|TRBV2|.|TRBJ1-2
CASRGSNYGYTF
TGTGCCAGCAGGGGCTCTAACTATGGCTACACCTTC
>.|TRBV7-9|TRBD2|TRBJ2-1
CAGTSYSSGSSNEQFF
TGTGCCGGAACCTCCTATAGTAGCGGGAGTAGCAATGAGCAGTTCTTC
>.|TRBV14|.|TRBJ2-7
CASSQEGRYIYEQYF
TGTGCCAGCAGCCAAGAGGGGAGGTACATCTACGAGCAGTACTTC
>.|TRBV5-4|.|TRBJ2-1
CASRRVGEQFF
TGTGCCAGCAGACGCGTCGGTGAGCAGTTCTTC
>.|TRBV6-1|TRBD1|TRBJ1-2
CASSKGGTLGYTF
TGTGCCAGCAGTAAAGGGGGCACCCTTGGCTACACCTTC
>.|TRBV7-3|.|TRBJ2-3
CASSLNGGGNTDTQYF
TGTGCCAGCAGCTTAAACGGCGGTGGGAACACAGATACGCAGTATTTT
>.|TRBV6-5|TRBD1|TRBJ2-7
CASSYGDRVYEQYF
TGTGCCAGCAGTTACGGGGACAGGGTTTACGAGCAGTACTTC
>.|TRBV15|.|TRBJ2-3
CATSSRQFTDTQYF
TGTGCCACCAGCAGTAGGCAGTTCACAGATACGCAGTATTTT
>.|TRBV4-1|.|TRBJ1-1
CASSQGESVNTEAFF
TGCGCCAGCAGCCAAGGGGAGAGTGTGAACACTGAAGCTTTCTTT
>.|TRBV5-4|.|TRBJ2-7
CASSLSSRTDAKQYF
TGTGCCAGCAGCTTATCCAGCCGGACGGATGCTAAGCAGTACTTC
>.|TRBV11-2|.|TRBJ1-5
CASSPVRGYSNQPQHF
TGTGCCAGCAGCCCTGTTAGAGGGTATAGCAATCAGCCCCAGCATTTT
>.|TRBV11-2|TRBD1|TRBJ2-3
CASSTGTVSSTDTQYF
TGTGCCAGCAGCACAGGGACAGTTTCCTCCACAGATACGCAGTATTTT
>.|TRBV7-9|TRBD1|TRBJ1-5
CASSLVGQNQPQHF
TGTGCCAGCAGCTTAGTGGGACAGAATCAGCCCCAGCATTTT
>.|TRBV18|.|TRBJ2-5
CASSLDWVSQETQYF
TGTGCCAGCTCACTGGATTGGGTTTCCCAAGAGACCCAGTACTTC
>.|TRBV28|.|TRBJ2-6
CASRTSSGANVLTF
TGTGCCAGCAGGACTTCCTCTGGGGCCAACGTCCTGACTTTC
>.|TRBV29-1|TRBD1|TRBJ1-2
CSVWDRANYGYTF
TGCAGCGTCTGGGACAGAGCTAACTATGGCTACACCTTC
>.|TRBV5-1|.|TRBJ2-5
CASSPIDSQETQYF
TGCGCCAGCAGCCCCATCGACAGCCAAGAGACCCAGTACTTC
>.|TRBV6-4|.|TRBJ2-3
CASSDSQESSDYYHTQYF
TGTGCCAGCAGTGACTCCCAGGAGTCTAGCGACTATTATCATACGCAGTATTTT
>once|TRBV6-5|.|TRBJ2-1
CASSYRAGGGDEQFF
TGTGCCAGCAGTTACAGGGCAGGGGGAGGGGATGAGCAGTTCTTC
>.|TRBV12-5|.|TRBJ1-5
CASGSLINQPQHF
TGTGCTAGTGGTTCCCTAATCAATCAGCCCCAGCATTTT
>.|TRBV2|TRBD1|TRBJ1-3
CASRGGQATRNTIYF
TGTGCCAGCAGGGGGGGACAGGCAACCCGAAACACCATATATTTT
>.|TRBV9|.|TRBJ1-2
CASRTSFGTDGYTF
TGTGCCAGCAGAACCAGCTTTGGGACGGATGGCTACACCTTC
>.|TRBV7-9|TRBD1|TRBJ1-1
CASSLAGGALNTEAFF
TGTGCCAGCAGCTTAGCAGGGGGCGCACTGAACACTGAAGCTTTCTTT
>once|TRBV6-5|TRBD1|TRBJ2-3
CASRRQGPDTQYF
TGTGCCAGCAGGAGACAGGGACCAGATACGCAGTATTTT
>.|TRBV6-6|TRBD1|TRBJ2-7
CASSPRDSPYEQYF
TGTGCCAGCAGCCCACGGGACAGCCCCTACGAGCAGTACTTC
>.|TRBV4-3|TRBD1|TRBJ2-7
CASSQEDRGPYEQYF
TGCGCCAGCAGCCAGGAGGACAGGGGCCCCTACGAGCAGTACTTC